This is a list of T cell receptor beta chains from one sample in a study of blood T cell repertoires in COVID-19. TCRdb's copy holds only in-frame clones and misses some; the assay was immunoSEQ multiplex PCR. The sample shows about 76,000 clones, roughly 85% of them seen only once. The sequenced sample consisted of peripheral blood. These receptor sequences come from a man in his fifties or sixties with COVID-19, enrolled during active disease. Each CDR3 is given with its conserved first and last residue.

TRBV10-3	17	TRBJ2-1	CAIRDDSGRAPWYEQFF
TRBV30	11	TRBJ1-2	CAWGTGGGYTF
TRBV5-4	15	TRBJ1-3	CASRPGGNSGNTIYF
TRBV21-1	19	TRBJ2-3	CASSKSPRDRAAAADTQYF
TRBV2	16	TRBJ2-1	CASTPDSSGADNEQFF
TRBV9	21	TRBJ2-7	CASSVAPSPQGLAGPHYEQYF
TRBV3-1/TRBV3-2	13	TRBJ1-2	CASSMTVTPGYTF
TRBV2	15	TRBJ1-5	CASNPGRYSNQPQHF
TRBV5-8	14	TRBJ2-5	CASSLASGIETQYF
TRBV13	14	TRBJ1-1	CASSTGGANTEAFF
TRBV30	14	TRBJ2-7	CAWDQLAGAYEQYF
TRBV6-6	15	TRBJ2-7	CASRIGLAELYEQYF
TRBV3-1/TRBV3-2	15	TRBJ1-3	CASSQNTGSGNTIYF
TRBV5-1	15	TRBJ2-3	CASAPRDRVTDTQYF
TRBV7-2	14	TRBJ1-2	CASSLGGSYYGYTF
TRBV27	13	TRBJ1-5	CASSYRSNQPQHF
TRBV4-1	16	TRBJ1-2	CASSQDLGRANYGYTF
TRBV5-1	13	TRBJ1-1	CASCIGDSTEAFF
TRBV29-1	13	TRBJ2-1	CSVSKGLYNEQFF
TRBV3-1/TRBV3-2	18	TRBJ1-1	CASSPRGPTGLLATEAFF
TRBV7-8	16	TRBJ2-1	CASSSRLAGAYNEQFF
TRBV15	15	TRBJ2-2	CATSKVQGLAGELFF